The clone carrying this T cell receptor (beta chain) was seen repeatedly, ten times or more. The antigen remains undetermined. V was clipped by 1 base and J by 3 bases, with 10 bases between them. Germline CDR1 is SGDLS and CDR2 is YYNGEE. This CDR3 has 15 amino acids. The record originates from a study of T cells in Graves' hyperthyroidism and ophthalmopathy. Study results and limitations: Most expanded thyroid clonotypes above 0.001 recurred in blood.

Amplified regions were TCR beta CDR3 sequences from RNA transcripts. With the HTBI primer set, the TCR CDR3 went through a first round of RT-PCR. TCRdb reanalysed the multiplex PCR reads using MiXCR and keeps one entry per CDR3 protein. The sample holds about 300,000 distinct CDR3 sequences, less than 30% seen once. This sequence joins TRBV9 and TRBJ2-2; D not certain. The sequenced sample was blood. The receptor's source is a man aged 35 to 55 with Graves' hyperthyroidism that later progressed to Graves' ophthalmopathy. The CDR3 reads CASSVIPEDTGELFF. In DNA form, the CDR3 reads TGTGCCAGCAGCGTAATTCCAGAAGACACCGGGGAGCTGTTTTTT.